This T cell receptor (beta chain) was retrieved from a study of blood T cell repertoires in COVID-19. The CDR3 has 13 amino acids. Per germline, CDR1 SGHTA and CDR2 FQGTGA. V was cut by 4 bases and J by 1 base, with 4 bases left in between. Sequencing was performed with immunoSEQ multiplex PCR; in TCRdb, only in-frame clones are kept and a portion is missing. The sample includes a few hundred thousand clones, roughly four fifths of them seen just once. This chain links TRBV7-3 with TRBJ2-2; no firm D call. This clonotype was obtained from a woman aged 60 to 75 who had recovered from COVID-19. Source material: PBMCs or T cells enriched from blood (not recorded which). For the CDR3, the DNA is TGTGCCAGCAGCTCAGGGAACACCGGGGAGCTGTTTTTT. Its translation is CASSSGNTGELFF.